The 24 T cell receptor beta chains listed next were all sequenced from one sample in a study of blood T cell repertoires in COVID-19. The data were produced by immunoSEQ multiplex PCR, yet TCRdb's version contains in-frame clones alone and is incomplete. The sample consists of hundreds of thousands of clones, 70% to 90% of them appearing once. Sequences were obtained from peripheral blood. These receptors were collected from a woman aged 50 to 60 with COVID-19, enrolled during active disease.

The chain combines TRBV27 with TRBJ2-7, with D perhaps matching TRBD2 (7 bases). The length of the CDR3 is 14 residues. Trimming removed 9 bases at V and 4 bases at J, with 19 bases between. CDR1 and CDR2 from the germline V gene are MNHEY and SMNVEV (reference sequence). CDR3 nucleotide sequence: TGTGCCAGTTGGGGGGGGACATTTGGGTACGAGCAGTACTTC. As protein: CASWGGTFGYEQYF.

V is TRBV12-3 or TRBV12-4 and J is TRBJ2-2; D remains ambiguous. V was shortened by 4 bases and J by 1 base, with 4 bases between the two germline ends. The CDR3 totals 13 residues. The CDR3 protein is CASSYGNTGELFF. CDR3 nucleotides: TGTGCCAGCAGTTACGGGAACACCGGGGAGCTGTTTTTT.

Remarks on this clone: One junction end disagrees with the germline gene, perhaps due to a read error. The CDR3 sequence: CASREGAYSGNTIYF. Here the CDR3 DNA reads TGTGCCAGCAGAGAAGGGGCCTACTCTGGAAACACCATATATTTT. The V and J genes are TRBV2 and TRBJ1-3, with D tentatively TRBD1 (5 bases). The CDR3 contains 15 residues. Looked up from germline, CDR1 is SNHLY and CDR2 is FYNNEI.

The V call is TRBV27, the J call TRBJ2-7; D is perhaps TRBD2 (5 bases). Germline lookup yields CDR1 MNHEY and CDR2 SMNVEV (reference sequence). Trimming stripped 6 bases from V and 4 bases from J, with 10 bases between. This CDR3 is 12 amino acids long. CDR3 in amino acids: CASRGSGYEQYF. As DNA, the CDR3 is TGTGCCAGCAGGGGGAGTGGGTACGAGCAGTACTTC.

V and J are TRBV9 and TRBJ2-1; 8 positions match TRBD2. This CDR3 has 17 amino acids. J gave up 1 base and V 3 bases, and 9 bases lay outside the gene matches. CDR1 is SGDLS, CDR2 YYNGEE, per germline. The CDR3 reads CASSAAGSGRSYNEQFF. CDR3 nucleotides: TGTGCCAGCAGCGCCGCTGGGAGCGGGAGATCCTACAATGAGCAGTTCTTC.

CDR3 sequence reads: CARSFDRAWSPLHF. Here the CDR3 DNA reads TGTGCCAGAAGCTTCGACAGGGCTTGGTCACCCCTCCACTTT. The gene calls are TRBV5-3 and TRBJ1-6; 7 bases align to TRBD1. TRBV5-3 is an open reading frame, and its role is uncertain. Trimming took 2 bases from V and 10 from J; bases not matched to a gene: 6. CDR3 length equals 14 residues.

The chain couples TRBV5-1 to TRBJ1-2; D call uncertain. There are 13 residues in the CDR3. Germline V gene sequence: CDR1 SGHRS, CDR2 YFSETQ. Trimming stripped 0 bases from V and 5 bases from J, with 8 bases between. CDR3 residues: CASSLDDKYGYTF. The DNA for the CDR3 is TGCGCCAGCAGCTTGGACGACAAGTATGGCTACACCTTC.

The rearrangement uses TRBV30 and TRBJ1-3; no reliable D call. This CDR3 has 14 residues. Per the germline V gene, CDR1 is GTSNPN and CDR2 is SVGIG (reference sequence). V was cut by 0 bases and J by 1 base, with 7 bases left in between. CDR3: CAWSVLISGNTIYF. The CDR3 DNA sequence: TGTGCCTGGAGTGTACTGATTTCTGGAAACACCATATATTTT.

This clone came up once. This chain connects TRBV5-1 to TRBJ1-2; D ambiguous. Trimming pared 2 bases from V and 6 bases from J, leaving 8 bases between. The CDR3 runs to 12 residues. Germline V gene lookup returns CDR1 SGHRS and CDR2 YFSETQ. CDR3 bases: TGCGCCAGCAGCTTTCTGGGCGATGGCTACACCTTC. Translating gives CASSFLGDGYTF. The entire variable domain, with the rest obtained from reference TRBV5-1 and TRBJ1-2, is as follows: KAGVTQTPRYLIKTRGQQVTLSCSPISGHRSVSWYQQTPGQGLQFLFEYFSETQRNKGNFPGRFSGRQFSNSRSEMNVSTLELGDSALYLCASSFLGDGYTFGSGTRLTVV.

This chain joins TRBV3-1 (or the pseudogene TRBV3-2) and TRBJ2-1, with 8 nucleotides matching TRBD1. Trimming took 0 bases from V and 4 from J; bases not matched to a gene: 5. Looked up from germline, CDR1 is LGHDT and CDR2 is YNNKEL (reference sequence). The length of the CDR3 is 16 residues. As DNA, the CDR3 is TGTGCCAGCAGCCAAGAACAGGGGGTTCTTTACAATGAGCAGTTCTTC. Its protein is CASSQEQGVLYNEQFF.

This chain links TRBV2 with TRBJ1-1; D is unresolved. This CDR3 comprises 13 residues. V gave up 6 bases and J gave up 0 bases, with 8 bases separating them. Germline V lookup: CDR1 SNHLY, CDR2 FYNNEI. The CDR3 is CASRETLNTEAFF. As DNA, the CDR3 is TGTGCCAGCAGAGAGACATTGAACACTGAAGCTTTCTTT.

A remark on this clone: The junction departs from the called germline gene at one end, perhaps through a read error. The genes are TRBV7-8 and TRBJ2-3, with 10 bases that match TRBD2. CDR1 SGHVS and CDR2 FQNEAQ come from the germline V gene. This CDR3 is built from 15 residues. The CDR3 here is CATSRAGGPGDTQYF. CDR3 DNA: TGTGCCACCAGCAGAGCGGGGGGGCCAGGAGATACGCAGTATTTT.

The chain employs TRBV7-3 and TRBJ2-3; 11 bases match TRBD2. V lost 4 bases to trimming and J lost 7 bases; unmatched junction nucleotides: 7. The germline V gene has CDR1 SGHTA and CDR2 FQGTGA. CDR3 length: 15 amino acids. This chain's CDR3 is CASSSSSGGYYTQYF. In DNA, the CDR3 is TGTGCCAGCAGCTCCTCTAGCGGGGGGTATTATACGCAGTATTTT.

The gene calls are TRBV18 and TRBJ1-1, with unresolved D. Trimming pared 2 bases from V and 1 base from J, leaving 8 bases between. The CDR3 runs to 14 residues. Germline values: CDR1 KGHSH, CDR2 LQKENI. CDR3 sequence reads: CASSPATSNTEAFF. The CDR3 DNA follows: TGTGCCAGCTCACCAGCTACGTCGAACACTGAAGCTTTCTTT.

The rearrangement uses TRBV24-1 and TRBJ2-7; D ambiguous. CDR1 is KGHDR and CDR2 is SFDVKD in the germline V gene. The CDR3 consists of 12 residues. Trimming stripped 4 bases from V and 6 bases from J, with 9 bases between. This CDR3 reads CATSDPRSEQYF. In DNA form, the CDR3 reads TGTGCCACCAGTGACCCGCGGTCCGAGCAGTACTTC.

In this sample, this clone turned up once. This chain links TRBV2 with TRBJ1-5; 9 bases are a match to TRBD1. This CDR3 is 16 amino acids long. The germline gives CDR1 SNHLY, CDR2 FYNNEI. J was trimmed by 0 bases and V by 5 bases; bases with no gene match: 5. The CDR3 protein is CASSRTGAYSNQPQHF. Written as DNA, the CDR3 is TGTGCCAGCAGTCGGACAGGGGCTTATAGCAATCAGCCCCAGCATTTT.

The chain carries TRBV14 and TRBJ1-1; D call uncertain. Germline CDR1 SGHDN, CDR2 FVKESK. The CDR3 loop spans 13 amino acids. Trimming pared 0 bases from V and 4 bases from J, leaving 6 bases between. The CDR3 is CASSQERPTEAFF. In DNA form, the CDR3 reads TGTGCCAGCAGCCAAGAGCGTCCCACTGAAGCTTTCTTT. The variable domain in full, completed from reference TRBV14 and TRBJ1-1, reads EAGVTQFPSHSVIEKGQTVTLRCDPISGHDNLYWYRRVMGKEIKFLLHFVKESKQDESGMPNNRFLAERTGGTYSTLKVQPAELEDSGVYFCASSQERPTEAFFGQGTRLTVV.

This chain links TRBV11-3 with TRBJ2-1, with 7 bases identical to TRBD2. Germline CDR1 reads SGHNT; CDR2 reads YENEEA. V gave up 3 bases and J gave up 4 bases; unmatched junction bases: 6. The CDR3 has 15 amino acids. CDR3: CASSFSAGIYNEQFF. CDR3 in DNA: TGTGCCAGCAGCTTTTCAGCGGGGATATACAATGAGCAGTTCTTC. Variable domain in full (rest from reference TRBV11-3 and TRBJ2-1): EAGVVQSPRYKIIEKKQPVAFWCNPISGHNTLYWYLQNLGQGPELLIRYENEEAVDDSQLPKDRFSAERLKGVDSTLKIQPAELGDSAVYLCASSFSAGIYNEQFFGPGTRLTVL.

The chain couples TRBV3-1 (or the pseudogene TRBV3-2) to TRBJ1-4, with a weak D call TRBD1 (6 bases). Trimming cost V 2 bases and J 8 bases, with 12 bases left between them. Germline CDR1 is LGHDT and CDR2 is YNNKEL (reference sequence). The CDR3 totals 14 residues. The CDR3 spells CASSQKGGGEKLFF. For the CDR3, the DNA is TGTGCCAGCAGCCAAAAGGGGGGGGGAGAAAAACTGTTTTTT.

The chain uses TRBV5-1 and TRBJ1-2; D unclear. The CDR3 length is 12 residues. The germline V and J ends were trimmed by 1 base and 6 bases, with 7 bases remaining between them. CDR1 and CDR2 from the germline V gene are SGHRS and YFSETQ. CDR3 DNA sequence: TGCGCCAGCAGCTTGTTGGGAGATGGCTACACCTTC. Protein sequence: CASSLLGDGYTF.

The CDR3 loop is CASSRDAGPGNEQFF. In DNA form, the CDR3 reads TGTGCCAGCAGCCGAGACGCGGGACCAGGGAATGAGCAGTTCTTC. The V call is TRBV5-4, the J call TRBJ2-1; weak D call: TRBD2 (6 bases). In germline, CDR1 is SGHNT, CDR2 YYREEE (reference sequence). Trimming removed 4 bases at V and 7 bases at J, with 18 bases between. This CDR3 is 15 amino acids long.

V is TRBV12-3 or TRBV12-4 and J is TRBJ2-3; no clear D. V was clipped by 3 bases and J by 0 bases, with 4 bases between them. The CDR3 totals 13 residues. The CDR3 bases are TGTGCCAGCAGTTTTGGCAGCACAGATACGCAGTATTTT. It specifies CASSFGSTDTQYF.

This clone occurred a few times. The CDR3 loop is CASSLSGGNLNEQFF. In nucleotides, the CDR3 is TGCGCCAGCAGCCTAAGCGGGGGGAACCTCAATGAGCAGTTCTTC. J is TRBJ2-1 and V is TRBV4-1, with 9 bases aligning to TRBD2. V lost 4 bases and J lost 6; bases outside the gene matches: 7. Germline assignment: CDR1 MGHRA and CDR2 YSYEKL. This CDR3 has 15 residues.

CDR3 nucleotides: TGTGCCAGCTCACCCGACGGGACAGGGGATGGAAACACCATATATTTT. Encoded protein: CASSPDGTGDGNTIYF. The chain recombines TRBV18 with TRBJ1-3, with TRBD1 identical over 10 bases. CDR1 KGHSH and CDR2 LQKENI come from the germline V gene. The CDR3 length is 16 residues. V lost 3 bases to trimming and J lost 3 bases; unmatched junction nucleotides: 5.